This TCR beta chain is from a study of blood T cells in healthy people across ages. Germline assignment: CDR1 SGHVS and CDR2 FNYEAQ. This CDR3 is 12 amino acids long. The ends were cut back, 2 bases at V and 7 bases at J, with 9 bases in the middle. The second PCR ran roughly 7 to 12 cycles with a sample-barcoded 5' primer and J-beta primers. TCRdb fed the 5' RACE reads into MiXCR, producing one record per CDR3 protein. The sample consists of 700,000 to 950,000 distinct CDR3 sequences, around 46% of them appearing once. The J gene is TRBJ2-7, the V gene TRBV7-6; D is unresolved. Sequenced sample: blood. The source of this sequence is a woman aged 55-70 years in good health. The CDR3 nucleotides read TGTGCCAGCAGCTTACCCTATAGGGAGCAGTACTTC. It codes for CASSLPYREQYF. The full variable domain, with the rest looked up from reference TRBV7-6 and TRBJ2-7, is GAGVSQSPRYKVTKRGQDVALRCDPISGHVSLYWYRQALGQGPEFLTYFNYEAQQDKSGLPNDRFSAERPEGSISTLTIQRTEQRDSAMYRCASSLPYREQYFGPGTRLTVT.